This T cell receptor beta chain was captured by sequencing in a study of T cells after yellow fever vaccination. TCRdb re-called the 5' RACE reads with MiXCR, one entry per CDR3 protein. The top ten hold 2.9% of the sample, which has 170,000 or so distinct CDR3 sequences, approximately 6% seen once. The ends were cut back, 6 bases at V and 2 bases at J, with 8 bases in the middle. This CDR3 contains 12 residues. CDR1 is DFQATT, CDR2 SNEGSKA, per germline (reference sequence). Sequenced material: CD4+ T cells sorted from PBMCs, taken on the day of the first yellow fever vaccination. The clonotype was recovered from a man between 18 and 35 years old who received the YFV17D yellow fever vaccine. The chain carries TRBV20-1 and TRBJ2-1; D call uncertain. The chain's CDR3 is CSAPLTYNEQFF. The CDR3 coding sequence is TGCAGTGCCCCCCTTACCTACAATGAGCAGTTCTTC.